This TCR beta chain is from a study of blood T cell repertoires in COVID-19. In the original workflow: Amplifying reference gene primers gave estimates of nucleated cell counts. Profiling relied on immunoSEQ multiplex PCR, and the TCRdb table lists in-frame clones only, not all of them. V and J calls and clone size are copied from that table; D and trimming were computed from the DNA. The profile shows some 410,000 clones, 85% to 90% of them singletons. The V gene lost 5 bases and the J gene lost 4 bases, with 14 bases spanning the gap. The CDR3 has 15 residues. Germline V gene sequence: CDR1 MNHEY, CDR2 SVGAGI.

Material for sequencing was PBMCs or T cells enriched from blood (not recorded which). The clonotype originates from a woman in her twenties or thirties with acute COVID-19. The chain combines TRBV6-5 with TRBJ2-2; D is unresolved. The CDR3: CASSRPSRSTGELFF. CDR3 nucleotide sequence: TGTGCCAGCAGTCGCCCATCACGGTCCACCGGGGAGCTGTTTTTT.